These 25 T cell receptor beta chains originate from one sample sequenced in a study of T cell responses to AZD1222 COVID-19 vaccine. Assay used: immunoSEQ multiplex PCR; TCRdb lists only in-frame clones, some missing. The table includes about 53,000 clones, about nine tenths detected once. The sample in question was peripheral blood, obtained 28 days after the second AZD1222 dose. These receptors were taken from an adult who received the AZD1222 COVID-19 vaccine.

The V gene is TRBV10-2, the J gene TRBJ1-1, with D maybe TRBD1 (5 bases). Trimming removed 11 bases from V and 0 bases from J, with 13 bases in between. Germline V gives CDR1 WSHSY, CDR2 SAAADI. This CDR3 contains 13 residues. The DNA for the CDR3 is TGCGCCGGCGCTCGGGGCATGAACACTGAAGCTTTCTTT. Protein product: CAGARGMNTEAFF.

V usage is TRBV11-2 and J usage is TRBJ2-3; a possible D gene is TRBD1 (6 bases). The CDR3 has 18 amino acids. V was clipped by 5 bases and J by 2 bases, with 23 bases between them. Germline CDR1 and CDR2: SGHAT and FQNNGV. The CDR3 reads CASSPPSQGFFHTDTQYF. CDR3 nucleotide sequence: TGTGCCAGCAGCCCACCCTCACAGGGCTTCTTCCACACAGATACGCAGTATTTT.

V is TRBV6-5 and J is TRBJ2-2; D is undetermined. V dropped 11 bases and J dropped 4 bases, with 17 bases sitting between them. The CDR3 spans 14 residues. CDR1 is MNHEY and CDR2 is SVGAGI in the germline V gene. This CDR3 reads CACQAVRGTGELFF. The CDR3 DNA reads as TGTGCCTGCCAAGCCGTGCGAGGCACCGGGGAGCTGTTTTTT.

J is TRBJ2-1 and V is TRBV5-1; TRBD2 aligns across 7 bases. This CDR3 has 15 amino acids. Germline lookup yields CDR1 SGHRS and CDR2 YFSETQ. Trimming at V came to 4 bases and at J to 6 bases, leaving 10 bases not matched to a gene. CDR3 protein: CASSLEGGIRNEQFF. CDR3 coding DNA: TGCGCCAGCAGCCTCGAGGGAGGGATACGCAATGAGCAGTTCTTC.

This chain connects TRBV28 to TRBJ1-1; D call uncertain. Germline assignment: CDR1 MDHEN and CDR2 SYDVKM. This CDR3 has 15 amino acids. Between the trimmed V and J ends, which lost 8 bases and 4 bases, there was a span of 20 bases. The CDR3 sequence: CASLGSYGVPTEAFF. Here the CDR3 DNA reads TGTGCCAGCCTTGGGTCCTACGGGGTGCCCACTGAAGCTTTCTTT. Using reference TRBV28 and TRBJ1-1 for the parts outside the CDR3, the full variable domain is DVKVTQSSRYLVKRTGEKVFLECVQDMDHENMFWYRQDPGLGLRLIYFSYDVKMKEKGDIPEGYSVSREKKERFSLILESASTNQTSMYLCASLGSYGVPTEAFFGQGTRLTVV.

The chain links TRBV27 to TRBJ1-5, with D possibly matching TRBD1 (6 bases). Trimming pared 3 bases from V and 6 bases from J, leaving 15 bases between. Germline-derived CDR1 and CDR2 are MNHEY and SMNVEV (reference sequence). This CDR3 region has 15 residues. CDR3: CASSFGGAIGQPQHF. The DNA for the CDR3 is TGTGCCAGCAGTTTCGGGGGGGCGATAGGTCAGCCCCAGCATTTT.

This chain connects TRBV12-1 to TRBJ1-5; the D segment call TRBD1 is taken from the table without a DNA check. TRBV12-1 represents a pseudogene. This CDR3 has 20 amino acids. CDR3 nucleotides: TGTGCCAGCAGCTCTTTTTCCCCCAGGGGGCAGGGTTATAGCAATCAGCCCCAGCATTTT. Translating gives CASSSFSPRGQGYSNQPQHF.

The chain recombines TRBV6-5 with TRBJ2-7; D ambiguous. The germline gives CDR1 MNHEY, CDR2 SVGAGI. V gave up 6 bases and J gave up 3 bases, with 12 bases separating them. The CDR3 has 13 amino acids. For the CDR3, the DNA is TGTGCCAGCAGCCTAAAAGCCGGCTACGAGCAGTACTTC. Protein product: CASSLKAGYEQYF.

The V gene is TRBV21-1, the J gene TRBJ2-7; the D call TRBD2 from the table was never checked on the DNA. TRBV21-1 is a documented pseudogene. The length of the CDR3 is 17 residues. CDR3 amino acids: CASSSQLGLAGDYEQYF. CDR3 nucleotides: TGTGCCAGCAGCAGCCAACTGGGGTTAGCGGGAGACTACGAGCAGTACTTC.

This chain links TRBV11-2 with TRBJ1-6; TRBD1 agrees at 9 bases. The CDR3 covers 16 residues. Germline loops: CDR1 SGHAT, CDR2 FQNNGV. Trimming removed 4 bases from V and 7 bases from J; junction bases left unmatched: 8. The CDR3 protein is CASSSYLGQGNSPLHF. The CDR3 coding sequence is TGTGCCAGCAGCTCCTACCTCGGACAGGGGAATTCACCCCTCCACTTT.

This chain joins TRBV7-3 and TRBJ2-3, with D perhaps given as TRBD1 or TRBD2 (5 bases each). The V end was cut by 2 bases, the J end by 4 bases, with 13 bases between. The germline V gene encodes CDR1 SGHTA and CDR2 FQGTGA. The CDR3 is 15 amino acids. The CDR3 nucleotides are TGTGCCAGCAGCTTAGTCCCGGGACCCTCAGATACGCAGTATTTT. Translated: CASSLVPGPSDTQYF.

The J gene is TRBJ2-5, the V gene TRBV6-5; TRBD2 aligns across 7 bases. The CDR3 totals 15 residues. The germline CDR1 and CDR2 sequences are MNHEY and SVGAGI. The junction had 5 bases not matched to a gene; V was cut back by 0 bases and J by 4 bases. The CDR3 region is CASSYSLGGGETQYF. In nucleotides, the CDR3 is TGTGCCAGCAGTTACTCGCTGGGGGGGGGAGAGACCCAGTACTTC.

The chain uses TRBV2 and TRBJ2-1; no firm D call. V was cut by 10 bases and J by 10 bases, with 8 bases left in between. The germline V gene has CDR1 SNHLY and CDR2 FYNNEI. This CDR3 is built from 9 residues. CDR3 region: CATGWEQFF. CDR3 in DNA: TGTGCCACCGGATGGGAGCAGTTCTTC.

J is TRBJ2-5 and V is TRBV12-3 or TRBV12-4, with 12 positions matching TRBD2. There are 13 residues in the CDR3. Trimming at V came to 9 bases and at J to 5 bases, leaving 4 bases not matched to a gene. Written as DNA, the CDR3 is TGTGCCAGTAGTGGGACTAGCGGGGAGACCCAGTACTTC. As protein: CASSGTSGETQYF.

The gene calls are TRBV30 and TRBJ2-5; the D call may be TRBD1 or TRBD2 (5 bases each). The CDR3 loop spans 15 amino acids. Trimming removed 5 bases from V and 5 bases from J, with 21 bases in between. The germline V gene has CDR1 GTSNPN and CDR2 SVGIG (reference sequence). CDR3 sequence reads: CAWATGIGEGETQYF. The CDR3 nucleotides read TGTGCCTGGGCCACAGGTATAGGAGAGGGGGAGACCCAGTACTTC.

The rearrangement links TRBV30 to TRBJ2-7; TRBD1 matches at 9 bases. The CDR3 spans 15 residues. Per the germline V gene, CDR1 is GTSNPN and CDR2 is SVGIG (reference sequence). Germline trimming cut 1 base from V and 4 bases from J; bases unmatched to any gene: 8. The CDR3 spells CAWSDDTGGLYEQYF. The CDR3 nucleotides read TGTGCCTGGAGTGACGACACAGGGGGCCTTTACGAGCAGTACTTC.

CDR3 coding DNA: TGTGCCAGCAACGGGACAGGGATAGGACTAGCGGTAGAGACCCAGTACTTC. This gives the protein CASNGTGIGLAVETQYF. The chain uses TRBV7-3 and TRBJ2-5; possible D gene TRBD2, 10 bases. The CDR3 covers 17 residues. With 7 bases removed from V and 4 bases from J, the gap between germline ends came to 25 bases. The germline gives CDR1 SGHTA, CDR2 FQGTGA.

The CDR3 DNA follows: TGTGCCAGCAGCCTTCTCTCGCAGGGGGCTTCACCCCTCCACTTT. Translation: CASSLLSQGASPLHF. The chain joins TRBV5-8 to TRBJ1-6; 8 bases match TRBD1. This CDR3 contains 15 residues. From germline, CDR1 is SGHTS and CDR2 YDEGEE. The J segment lost 9 bases and the V segment lost 4 bases, leaving 9 bases of the junction unmatched. Full variable domain (missing parts from reference TRBV5-8 and TRBJ1-6): EAGVTQSPTHLIKTRGQQATLRCSPISGHTSVYWYQQALGLGLQFLLWYDEGEERNRGNFPPRFSGRQFPNYSSELNVNALELEDSALYLCASSLLSQGASPLHFGNGTRLTVT.

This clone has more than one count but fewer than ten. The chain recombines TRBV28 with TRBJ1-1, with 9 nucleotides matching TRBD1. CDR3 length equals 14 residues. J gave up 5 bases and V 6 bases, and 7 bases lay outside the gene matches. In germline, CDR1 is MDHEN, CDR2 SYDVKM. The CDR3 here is CASSHTGGRTEAFF. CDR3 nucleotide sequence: TGTGCCAGCAGCCACACAGGGGGCCGGACTGAAGCTTTCTTT.

CDR3 in amino acids: CASSLDRGQPQHF. The CDR3, as DNA: TGTGCCAGCAGCCTCGACAGGGGGCAGCCCCAGCATTTT. The gene calls are TRBV11-2 and TRBJ1-5, with 9 bases fitting TRBD1. The CDR3 spans 13 residues. The V segment lost 5 bases and the J segment 7 bases; nucleotides outside the gene matches: 3. The germline V gene encodes CDR1 SGHAT and CDR2 FQNNGV.

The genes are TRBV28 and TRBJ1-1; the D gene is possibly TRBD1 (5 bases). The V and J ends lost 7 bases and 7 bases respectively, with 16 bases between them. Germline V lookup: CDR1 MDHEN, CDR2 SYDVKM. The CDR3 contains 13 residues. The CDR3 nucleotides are TGTGCCAGCACCCGGACGGGACCCAATGAAGCTTTCTTT. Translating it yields CASTRTGPNEAFF.

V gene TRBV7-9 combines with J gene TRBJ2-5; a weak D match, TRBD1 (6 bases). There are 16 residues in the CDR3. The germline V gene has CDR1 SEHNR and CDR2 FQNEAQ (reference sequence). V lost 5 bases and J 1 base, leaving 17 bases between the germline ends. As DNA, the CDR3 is TGTGCCAGCAGCCGTCGACAGGCAGGGCGCCAAGAGACCCAGTACTTC. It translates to CASSRRQAGRQETQYF.

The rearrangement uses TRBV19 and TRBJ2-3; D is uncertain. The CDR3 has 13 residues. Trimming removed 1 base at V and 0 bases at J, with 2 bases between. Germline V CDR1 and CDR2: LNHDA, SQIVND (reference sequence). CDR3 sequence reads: CASSIASTDTQYF. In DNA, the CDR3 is TGTGCCAGTAGTATAGCCAGCACAGATACGCAGTATTTT.

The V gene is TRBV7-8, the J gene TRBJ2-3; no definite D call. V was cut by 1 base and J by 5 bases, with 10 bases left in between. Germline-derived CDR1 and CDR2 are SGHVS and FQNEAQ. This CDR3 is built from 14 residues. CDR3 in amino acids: CASSLEDIRDTQYF. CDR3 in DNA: TGTGCCAGCAGCTTAGAGGATATTAGAGATACGCAGTATTTT.

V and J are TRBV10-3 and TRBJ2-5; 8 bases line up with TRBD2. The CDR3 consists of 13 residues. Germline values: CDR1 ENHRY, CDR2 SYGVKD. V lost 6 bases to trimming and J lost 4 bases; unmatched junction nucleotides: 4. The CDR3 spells CAISPGGGETQYF. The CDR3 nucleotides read TGTGCCATCAGCCCCGGGGGGGGAGAGACCCAGTACTTC.